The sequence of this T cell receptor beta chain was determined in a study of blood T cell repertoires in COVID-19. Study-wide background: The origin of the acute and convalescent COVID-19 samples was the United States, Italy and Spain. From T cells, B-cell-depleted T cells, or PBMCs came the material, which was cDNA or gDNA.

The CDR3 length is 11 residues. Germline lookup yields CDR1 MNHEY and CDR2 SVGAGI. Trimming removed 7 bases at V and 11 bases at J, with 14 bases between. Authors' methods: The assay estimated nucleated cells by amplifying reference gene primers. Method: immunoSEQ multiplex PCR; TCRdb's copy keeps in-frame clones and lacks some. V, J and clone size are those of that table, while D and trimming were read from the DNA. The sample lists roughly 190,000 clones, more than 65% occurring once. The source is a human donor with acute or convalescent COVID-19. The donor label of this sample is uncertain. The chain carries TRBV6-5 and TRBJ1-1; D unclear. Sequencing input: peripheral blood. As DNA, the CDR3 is TGTGCCAGCACCCATGAGGGTGGGGCTTTCTTT. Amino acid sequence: CASTHEGGAFF.